This TCR beta chain was observed in a study of blood T cell repertoires in COVID-19. In the study overall: The United States, Italy and Spain provided the acute and convalescent COVID-19 samples. PBMCs, B-cell-depleted T cells, or T cells were the source of the cDNA or gDNA that made up the material.

The CDR3 is 15 residues long. Deletions cut 1 base from V and 10 bases from J, with 20 bases between. Germline assignment: CDR1 MGHRA and CDR2 YSYEKL. Authors' data handling: Estimates of nucleated cell counts were drawn from the amplification of reference gene primers. Some clones are missing from TCRdb's copy, which holds only in-frame ones; the method was immunoSEQ multiplex PCR. V, J and clone size reflect that table, while D and trimming were determined from the DNA. The sample lists some 390,000 clones; about 87% were seen once. This TCR was sampled from a human donor in a cohort sampled during active COVID-19. Input material: peripheral blood. This chain uses TRBV4-1 with TRBJ2-7; maybe TRBD2 (5 bases). The CDR3 loop reads CASSQVREASFNQYF. Written as DNA, the CDR3 is TGCGCCAGCAGCCAAGTTCGTGAGGCTAGCTTTAATCAGTACTTC.